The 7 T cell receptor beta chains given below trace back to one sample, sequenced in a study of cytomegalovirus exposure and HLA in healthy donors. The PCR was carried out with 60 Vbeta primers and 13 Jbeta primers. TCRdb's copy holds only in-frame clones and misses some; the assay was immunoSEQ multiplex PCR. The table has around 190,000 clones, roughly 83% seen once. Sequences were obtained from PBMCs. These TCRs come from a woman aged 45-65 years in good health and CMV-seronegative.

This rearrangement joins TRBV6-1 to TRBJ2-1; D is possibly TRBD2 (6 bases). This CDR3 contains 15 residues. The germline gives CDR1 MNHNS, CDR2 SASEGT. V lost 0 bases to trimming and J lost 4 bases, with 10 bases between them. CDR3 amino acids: CASSEAGSRYNEQFF. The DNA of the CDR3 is TGTGCCAGCAGTGAAGCCGGGAGCAGGTACAATGAGCAGTTCTTC.

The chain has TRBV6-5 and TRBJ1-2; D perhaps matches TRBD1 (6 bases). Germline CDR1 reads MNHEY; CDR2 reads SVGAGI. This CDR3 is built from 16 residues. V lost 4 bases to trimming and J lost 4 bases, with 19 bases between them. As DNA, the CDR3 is TGTGCCAGCAGTTTGACCGGGACACTTGGAACCTATGGCTACACCTTC. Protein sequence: CASSLTGTLGTYGYTF.

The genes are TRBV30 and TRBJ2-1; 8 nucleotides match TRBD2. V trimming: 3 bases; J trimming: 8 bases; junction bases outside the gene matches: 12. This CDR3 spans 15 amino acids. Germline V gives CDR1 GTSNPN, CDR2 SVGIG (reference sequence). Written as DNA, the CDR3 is TGTGCCTGGAGCAACGAAGCGGGAGCCAATGATGAGCAGTTCTTC. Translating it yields CAWSNEAGANDEQFF.

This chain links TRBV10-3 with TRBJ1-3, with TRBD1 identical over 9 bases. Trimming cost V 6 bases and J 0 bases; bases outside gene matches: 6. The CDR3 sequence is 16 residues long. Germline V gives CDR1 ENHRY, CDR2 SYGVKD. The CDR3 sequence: CAIRDGQGNSGNTIYF. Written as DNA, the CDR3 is TGTGCCATCAGGGACGGACAGGGGAACTCTGGAAACACCATATATTTT.

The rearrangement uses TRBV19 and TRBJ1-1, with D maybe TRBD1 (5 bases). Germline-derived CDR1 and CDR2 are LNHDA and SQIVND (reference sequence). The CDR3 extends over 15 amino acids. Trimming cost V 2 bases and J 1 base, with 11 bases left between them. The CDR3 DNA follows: TGTGCCAGTAGTATATACGGGACTTCGAACACTGAAGCTTTCTTT. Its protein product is CASSIYGTSNTEAFF.

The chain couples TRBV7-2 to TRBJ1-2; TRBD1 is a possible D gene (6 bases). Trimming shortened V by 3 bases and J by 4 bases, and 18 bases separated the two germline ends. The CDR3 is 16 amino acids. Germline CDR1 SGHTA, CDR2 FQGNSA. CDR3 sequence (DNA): TGTGCCAGCAGCTTGGGGAGGGGGAAACTTCTCTATGGCTACACCTTC. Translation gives CASSLGRGKLLYGYTF.

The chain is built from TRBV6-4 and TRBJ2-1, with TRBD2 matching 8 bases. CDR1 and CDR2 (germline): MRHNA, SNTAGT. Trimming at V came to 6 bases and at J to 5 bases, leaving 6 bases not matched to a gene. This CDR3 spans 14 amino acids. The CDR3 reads CASSLVAGHNEQFF. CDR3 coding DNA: TGTGCCAGCAGCCTGGTAGCGGGGCACAATGAGCAGTTCTTC.